This TCR beta chain emerged from a study of tumor and adjacent non-tumor tissue in lung cancer. Study information: There were around eleven adenocarcinoma, a couple of squamous cell carcinoma and 1 small cell lung cancer cases. Patients were aged about 31 to 76, 9 to 10 men and roughly five women, stage I to III.

Three rounds of nested PCR, following a modified ARM-PCR protocol, produced the TCRbeta library. TCRdb reprocessed the multiplex PCR reads with MiXCR, giving one entry per CDR3 protein. The repertoire consists of about 79,000 distinct CDR3 sequences, with approximately 77% occurring once and the leading ten covering around 10%. For this clonotype: Its specificity is not known. Possible read error: a much larger clone is one base away.

No cell sorting was done before RNA was extracted from the tissue. Study outcomes and limitations: Tumor tissue had significantly higher TCR diversity than normal lung.

Trimming stripped 7 bases from V and 6 bases from J, with 13 bases between. Germline-derived CDR1 and CDR2 are DFQATT and SNEGSKA (reference sequence). There are 11 residues in the CDR3. This receptor was identified in a woman in her thirties or forties with non-small cell lung cancer. Sequencing was carried out using lung tumor tissue. The J gene is TRBJ2-7, the V gene TRBV20-1; the D is unclear. The CDR3 sequence: CSVARGREQYF. CDR3 nucleotide sequence: TGCAGTGTTGCCCGCGGTCGCGAGCAGTACTTC.